The sequence of this T cell receptor (beta chain) was determined in a study of blood T cell repertoires in COVID-19. Study background: PBMCs, B-cell-depleted T cells, or T cells provided the cDNA or gDNA that made up the material.

Some clones are missing from TCRdb's copy, which holds only in-frame ones; the method was immunoSEQ multiplex PCR. The data contain under 120,000 clones, more than 75% of them singletons. From germline, CDR1 is GTSNPN and CDR2 SVGIG (reference sequence). Trimming stripped 3 bases from V and 6 bases from J, with 14 bases between. CDR3 length equals 13 residues. The sequenced material came from peripheral blood. The chain combines TRBV30 with TRBJ1-2, with D maybe TRBD1 (5 bases). This sequence originates from a human donor in a cohort sampled during active COVID-19. The CDR3 sequence is CAWRSQGFNGYTF. CDR3 bases: TGTGCCTGGAGATCTCAGGGTTTTAATGGCTACACCTTC.